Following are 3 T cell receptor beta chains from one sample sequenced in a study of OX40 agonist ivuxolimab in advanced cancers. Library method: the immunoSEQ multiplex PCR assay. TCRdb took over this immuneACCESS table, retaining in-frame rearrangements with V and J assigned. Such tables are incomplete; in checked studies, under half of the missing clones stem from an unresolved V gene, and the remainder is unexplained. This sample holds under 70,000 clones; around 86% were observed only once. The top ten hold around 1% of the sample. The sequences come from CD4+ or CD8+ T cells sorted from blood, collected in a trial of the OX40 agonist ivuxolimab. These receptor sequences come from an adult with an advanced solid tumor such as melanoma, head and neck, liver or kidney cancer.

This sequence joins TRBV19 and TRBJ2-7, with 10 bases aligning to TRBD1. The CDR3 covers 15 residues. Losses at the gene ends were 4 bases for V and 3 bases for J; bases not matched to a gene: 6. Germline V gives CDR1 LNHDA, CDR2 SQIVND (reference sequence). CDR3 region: CASSKAGQGIYEQYF. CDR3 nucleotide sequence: TGTGCCAGTAGTAAAGCGGGACAGGGGATCTACGAGCAGTACTTC.

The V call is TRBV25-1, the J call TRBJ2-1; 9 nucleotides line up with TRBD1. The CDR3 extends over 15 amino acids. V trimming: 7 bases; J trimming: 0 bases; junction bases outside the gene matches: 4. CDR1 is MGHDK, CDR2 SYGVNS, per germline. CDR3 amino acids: CASTPTGGSYNEQFF. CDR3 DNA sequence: TGTGCCAGCACCCCGACAGGGGGCTCCTACAATGAGCAGTTCTTC. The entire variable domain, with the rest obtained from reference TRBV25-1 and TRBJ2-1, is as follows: EADIYQTPRYLVIGTGKKITLECSQTMGHDKMYWYQQDPGMELHLIHYSYGVNSTEKGDLSSESTVSRIRTEHFPLTLESARPSHTSQYLCASTPTGGSYNEQFFGPGTRLTVL.

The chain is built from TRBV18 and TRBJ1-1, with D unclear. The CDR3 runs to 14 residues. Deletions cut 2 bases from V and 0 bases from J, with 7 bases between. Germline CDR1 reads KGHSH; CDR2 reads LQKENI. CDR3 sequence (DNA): TGTGCCAGCTCACCAGCCCCTCTGAACACTGAAGCTTTCTTT. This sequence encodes CASSPAPLNTEAFF. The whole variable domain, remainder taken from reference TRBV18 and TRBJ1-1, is NAGVMQNPRHLVRRRGQEARLRCSPMKGHSHVYWYRQLPEEGLKFMVYLQKENIIDESGMPKERFSAEFPKEGPSILRIQQVVRGDSAAYFCASSPAPLNTEAFFGQGTRLTVV.